Below are 26 T cell receptor beta chains sequenced from a single sample in a study of OX40 agonist ivuxolimab in advanced cancers. Assay used: immunoSEQ multiplex PCR; TCRdb lists only in-frame clones, some missing. This table holds approximately 60,000 clones, approximately 78% found once. The material was CD4+ or CD8+ T cells sorted from blood, obtained in a trial of the OX40 agonist ivuxolimab. Receptor source: an adult with an advanced solid tumor such as melanoma, head and neck, liver or kidney cancer.

The V call is TRBV18, the J call TRBJ2-3; a possible D gene is TRBD2 (5 bases). With 1 base removed from V and 4 bases from J, the gap between germline ends came to 12 bases. This CDR3 has 15 amino acids. In germline, CDR1 is KGHSH, CDR2 LQKENI. The CDR3 spells CASSPRSGPADTQYF. The CDR3 region has the DNA TGTGCCAGCTCACCACGAAGCGGCCCCGCAGATACGCAGTATTTT.

The rearrangement links TRBV5-4 to TRBJ2-5, with 11 bases identical to TRBD2. Germline CDR1 and CDR2: SGHNT and YYREEE (reference sequence). Trimming removed 3 bases from V and 2 bases from J; junction bases left unmatched: 3. The CDR3 spans 15 residues. The CDR3 DNA reads as TGTGCCAGCAGCTCGGGACTAGCGGTACAAGAGACCCAGTACTTC. Its translation: CASSSGLAVQETQYF.

V usage is TRBV2 and J usage is TRBJ2-7; 8 positions agree with TRBD2. Losses at the gene ends were 3 bases for V and 2 bases for J; bases not matched to a gene: 6. CDR1 and CDR2 (germline): SNHLY, FYNNEI. This CDR3 region has 15 residues. CDR3 in amino acids: CASSDGLAGTYEQYF. CDR3 sequence (DNA): TGTGCCAGCAGTGATGGTTTAGCGGGGACCTACGAGCAGTACTTC. Filled out from reference TRBV2 and TRBJ2-7, the complete variable domain reads EPEVTQTPSHQVTQMGQEVILRCVPISNHLYFYWYRQILGQKVEFLVSFYNNEISEKSEIFDDQFSVERPDGSNFTLKIRSTKLEDSAMYFCASSDGLAGTYEQYFGPGTRLTVT.

The chain is built from TRBV10-3 and TRBJ1-5; D possibly corresponds to TRBD1 (5 bases). CDR1 and CDR2 (germline): ENHRY, SYGVKD. This CDR3 spans 15 amino acids. The germline V and J ends were trimmed by 0 bases and 3 bases, with 9 bases remaining between them. CDR3 sequence reads: CAISESGTNNQPQHF. CDR3 nucleotide sequence: TGTGCCATCAGTGAGTCTGGGACGAACAATCAGCCCCAGCATTTT.

The chain joins TRBV27 to TRBJ2-2; 9 positions match TRBD1. The V and J ends lost 5 bases and 3 bases, in that order; junction bases with no gene match: 7. The CDR3 extends over 16 amino acids. The germline V gene encodes CDR1 MNHEY and CDR2 SMNVEV (reference sequence). This CDR3 is CASSPRDREYTGELFF. The CDR3 DNA follows: TGTGCCAGCAGTCCCCGGGACAGGGAGTACACCGGGGAGCTGTTTTTT.

In this sample, this clone turned up a few times. J is TRBJ2-3 and V is TRBV6-4; 10 bases are shared with TRBD2. Germline CDR1 and CDR2: MRHNA and SNTAGT. V trimming: 3 bases; J trimming: 4 bases; junction bases outside the gene matches: 4. The CDR3 is 15 residues long. The CDR3 nucleotides read TGTGCCAGCAGTGAAGAAGCGGGAGGGCCAGATACGCAGTATTTT. Protein: CASSEEAGGPDTQYF.

This chain links TRBV27 with TRBJ2-5, with D perhaps given as TRBD1 or TRBD2 (6 bases each). This CDR3 is built from 15 residues. V gave up 0 bases and J gave up 7 bases, with 15 bases separating them. The germline CDR1 and CDR2 sequences are MNHEY and SMNVEV (reference sequence). DNA for the CDR3: TGTGCCAGCAGTTTATCTTGGACAGCCGGGGGGACCCAGTACTTC. Encoded protein: CASSLSWTAGGTQYF.

This chain links TRBV2 with TRBJ1-5; 7 bases are a match to TRBD1. The CDR3 is 16 residues long. Trimming at V came to 5 bases and at J to 4 bases, leaving 11 bases not matched to a gene. In germline, CDR1 is SNHLY, CDR2 FYNNEI. The CDR3 bases are TGTGCCAGCAGTAGTGGGACAGAGACCCTAAATCAGCCCCAGCATTTT. It translates to CASSSGTETLNQPQHF.

The chain combines TRBV6-1 with TRBJ1-6; D remains ambiguous. This CDR3 region has 13 residues. Germline V gene lookup returns CDR1 MNHNS and CDR2 SASEGT. The V gene lost 8 bases and the J gene lost 4 bases, with 9 bases spanning the gap. CDR3 residues: CASGPLYNSPLHF. The CDR3 coding sequence is TGTGCCAGCGGGCCGCTGTATAATTCACCCCTCCACTTT.

The chain combines TRBV6-6 with TRBJ2-7, with 11 bases aligning to TRBD2. Trimming at V came to 7 bases and at J to 6 bases, leaving 8 bases not matched to a gene. This CDR3 has 14 amino acids. Germline V CDR1 and CDR2: MNHNY, SVGAGI (reference sequence). The DNA for the CDR3 is TGTGCCAGCACCCTACTAGCGGGAGATAGCGAGCAGTACTTC. It encodes CASTLLAGDSEQYF.

This chain links TRBV6-4 with TRBJ1-2; 12 positions agree with TRBD1. Germline CDR1 reads MRHNA; CDR2 reads SNTAGT. This CDR3 contains 15 residues. V lost 4 bases, J lost 6 bases, and 6 bases stayed unmatched. The CDR3, as DNA: TGTGCCAGCAGTGCCGCGGGACAGGGGGCTGATGGCTACACCTTC. This codes for CASSAAGQGADGYTF.

The genes are TRBV13 and TRBJ1-2; 7 nucleotides line up with TRBD1. The germline V gene has CDR1 PRHDT and CDR2 FYEKMQ (reference sequence). Trimming removed 5 bases from V and 4 bases from J; junction bases left unmatched: 7. CDR3 size: 14 residues. In DNA form, the CDR3 reads TGTGCCAGCAGCCCAGGGGGGGAGCTCTATGGCTACACCTTC. Protein sequence: CASSPGGELYGYTF. Combining the CDR3 with reference TRBV13 and TRBJ1-2 gives the whole variable domain AAGVIQSPRHLIKEKRETATLKCYPIPRHDTVYWYQQGPGQDPQFLISFYEKMQSDKGSIPDRFSAQQFSDYHSELNMSSLELGDSALYFCASSPGGELYGYTFGSGTRLTVV.

The chain combines TRBV18 with TRBJ1-1; 7 bases match TRBD1. The CDR3 runs 15 residues. The V gene end was trimmed by 1 base and the J gene end by 6 bases; junction bases not matched to a gene: 8. In germline, CDR1 is KGHSH, CDR2 LQKENI. Here the CDR3 DNA reads TGTGCCAGCTCACCACTGCTAGGGGGCTTGTCTGAAGCTTTCTTT. This sequence encodes CASSPLLGGLSEAFF.

The CDR3: CAWSDWRMSSYEQYF. In DNA form, the CDR3 reads TGTGCCTGGAGTGACTGGAGGATGAGCTCCTACGAGCAGTACTTC. J is TRBJ2-7 and V is TRBV30, with D tentatively TRBD2 (5 bases). Germline CDR1 reads GTSNPN; CDR2 reads SVGIG (reference sequence). The CDR3 is 15 amino acids. The V gene lost 1 base and the J gene lost 0 bases, with 13 bases spanning the gap. Drawing the rest from reference TRBV30 and TRBJ2-7, the complete variable domain is SQTIHQWPATLVQPVGSPLSLECTVEGTSNPNLYWYRQAAGRGLQLLFYSVGIGQISSEVPQNLSASRPQDRQFILSSKKLLLSDSGFYLCAWSDWRMSSYEQYFGPGTRLTVT.

This clone occurred a few times. The junction departs from germline at one end; a sequencing error may be responsible. The CDR3: CASSLPHPYGYTF. As DNA, the CDR3 is TGTGCTAGCAGCTTACCCCACCCATATGGCTACACCTTC. This rearrangement joins TRBV7-7 to TRBJ1-2; D is undetermined. The CDR3 is 13 amino acids. The germline CDR1 and CDR2 sequences are SSHAT and FNYEAQ (reference sequence).

This rearrangement joins TRBV5-4 to TRBJ2-7, with D perhaps TRBD2 (5 bases). Germline CDR1 reads SGHNT; CDR2 reads YYREEE (reference sequence). Trimming cost V 2 bases and J 3 bases, with 9 bases left between them. This CDR3 is 13 amino acids long. DNA of the CDR3: TGTGCCAGCAGCTTTCCCGGGATCTACGAGCAGTACTTC. Its translation is CASSFPGIYEQYF. The variable domain in full, with the rest retrieved from reference TRBV5-4 and TRBJ2-7, is ETGVTQSPTHLIKTRGQQVTLRCSSQSGHNTVSWYQQALGQGPQFIFQYYREEENGRGNFPPRFSGLQFPNYSSELNVNALELDDSALYLCASSFPGIYEQYFGPGTRLTVT.

The chain recombines TRBV4-1 with TRBJ1-4, with D possibly being TRBD1 (5 bases). The germline V and J ends were trimmed by 0 bases and 6 bases, with 14 bases remaining between them. The CDR3 consists of 16 residues. In germline, CDR1 is MGHRA, CDR2 YSYEKL. CDR3 coding DNA: TGCGCCAGCAGCCAAGATCGTGAGGGGCATGATGAAAAACTGTTTTTT. Protein: CASSQDREGHDEKLFF.

The V and J genes are TRBV5-1 and TRBJ2-3; D perhaps matches TRBD2 (5 bases). V lost 0 bases and J 4 bases, leaving 9 bases between the germline ends. CDR3 length: 14 amino acids. CDR1 and CDR2 from the germline V gene are SGHRS and YFSETQ. The CDR3 region has the DNA TGCGCCAGCAGCTTGGACCGGGGAGCAGATACGCAGTATTTT. The encoded protein is CASSLDRGADTQYF.

This chain uses TRBV7-8 with TRBJ2-1; TRBD1 matches 8 bases. CDR1 is SGHVS, CDR2 FQNEAQ, per germline. V shed 5 bases and J 6 bases; nucleotides not matched to a gene: 9. CDR3 size: 15 residues. The CDR3 DNA reads TGTGCCAGCAGCCCCCACCGGGACAGGCGCAATGAGCAGTTCTTC. This sequence encodes CASSPHRDRRNEQFF.

This CDR3 is CATNSGPKSEETQYF. In DNA form, the CDR3 reads TGTGCCACCAATTCTGGCCCAAAATCCGAAGAGACCCAGTACTTC. V gene TRBV21-1 combines with J gene TRBJ2-5; the table assigns TRBD1, which was not confirmed against the DNA. TRBV21-1 is recorded as a pseudogene. The CDR3 has 15 amino acids.

The chain uses TRBV5-1 and TRBJ2-3; possible D gene TRBD2, 5 bases. V lost 0 bases to trimming and J lost 2 bases, with 10 bases between them. There are 15 residues in the CDR3. The V gene's germline CDR1 is SGHRS and CDR2 YFSETQ. The CDR3 loop reads CASSLVAPDTDTQYF. The CDR3 DNA reads as TGCGCCAGCAGCTTGGTAGCGCCAGACACAGATACGCAGTATTTT.

The chain combines TRBV18 with TRBJ2-2; D may be TRBD1 or TRBD2 (5 bases each). V lost 1 base, J lost 3 bases, and 12 bases lay in between. From germline, CDR1 is KGHSH and CDR2 LQKENI. This CDR3 has 16 amino acids. CDR3 coding DNA: TGTGCCAGCTCACCACGAGGGGTTACGGACACCGGGGAGCTGTTTTTT. Translated: CASSPRGVTDTGELFF.

This chain joins TRBV9 and TRBJ2-1; 7 bases fit TRBD1. The V gene's germline CDR1 is SGDLS and CDR2 YYNGEE. This CDR3 is 14 amino acids long. V trimming: 2 bases; J trimming: 5 bases; junction bases outside the gene matches: 4. This chain's CDR3 is CASSVATGNNEQFF. The CDR3 DNA reads TGTGCCAGCAGCGTGGCGACAGGGAACAATGAGCAGTTCTTC.

The chain links TRBV10-3 to TRBJ1-2; 9 positions match TRBD1. Germline lookup yields CDR1 ENHRY and CDR2 SYGVKD. With 5 bases clipped from V and 8 bases from J, the junction kept 12 bases outside the gene matches. The CDR3 has 15 residues. The CDR3 is CAISKTGGEGGGYTF. CDR3 nucleotides: TGTGCCATCAGTAAGACAGGGGGAGAAGGTGGCGGCTACACCTTC.

The V and J genes are TRBV2 and TRBJ2-5; D remains ambiguous. Between the trimmed V and J ends, which lost 0 bases and 5 bases, there was a span of 4 bases. CDR3 length: 12 residues. CDR1 SNHLY and CDR2 FYNNEI come from the germline V gene. The CDR3 is CASSEAVETQYF. The CDR3, as DNA: TGTGCCAGCAGTGAAGCGGTGGAGACCCAGTACTTC.

This clone was counted only a few times. This chain joins TRBV6-5 and TRBJ2-7; D is possibly TRBD2 (5 bases). The germline V gene encodes CDR1 MNHEY and CDR2 SVGAGI. The V end was cut by 0 bases, the J end by 2 bases, with 5 bases between. The CDR3 loop spans 13 amino acids. The CDR3 sequence: CASSYSTTYEQYF. The DNA of the CDR3 is TGTGCCAGCAGTTACTCGACTACCTACGAGCAGTACTTC.